This entry lists 9 T cell receptor beta chains sequenced from one sample in a study of OX40 agonist ivuxolimab in advanced cancers. Profiling relied on immunoSEQ multiplex PCR, and the TCRdb table lists in-frame clones only, not all of them. The sample records tens of thousands of clones, around nine tenths being singletons. Here the sequenced sample was CD4+ or CD8+ T cells sorted from blood, taken in a trial of the OX40 agonist ivuxolimab. The receptors come from an adult with an advanced solid tumor such as melanoma, head and neck, liver or kidney cancer.

The chain recombines TRBV2 with TRBJ1-2; 9 nucleotides align to TRBD1. The germline V gene has CDR1 SNHLY and CDR2 FYNNEI. The CDR3 is 13 residues long. With V trimmed by 7 bases and J by 8 bases, 8 bases remained unmatched. CDR3 nucleotide sequence: TGTGCCAGCAATCCTGACAGGGGGGGCGGCTACACCTTC. Its translation: CASNPDRGGGYTF.

V and J are TRBV5-1 and TRBJ2-3, with D hard to call. CDR3 size: 17 residues. V was shortened by 3 bases and J by 0 bases, with 17 bases between the two germline ends. Germline V gives CDR1 SGHRS, CDR2 YFSETQ. The CDR3 region is CASSSKGLTSSTDTQYF. Here the CDR3 DNA reads TGCGCCAGCAGCTCTAAAGGGCTCACCTCAAGCACAGATACGCAGTATTTT.

The V call is TRBV9, the J call TRBJ2-1; 11 bases line up with TRBD2. V lost 0 bases and J lost 7; bases outside the gene matches: 3. Germline CDR1 and CDR2: SGDLS and YYNGEE. The CDR3 is 15 residues long. CDR3 sequence (DNA): TGTGCCAGCAGCGTAGGGGGACTAGCGGCTAATGAGCAGTTCTTC. Its translation: CASSVGGLAANEQFF.

The J gene is TRBJ2-2, the V gene TRBV30, with a possible D match to TRBD1 (6 bases). CDR1 is GTSNPN, CDR2 SVGIG, per germline (reference sequence). The length of the CDR3 is 12 residues. V gave up 4 bases and J gave up 6 bases, with 9 bases separating them. CDR3 region: CAWNSGAGELFF. DNA for the CDR3: TGTGCCTGGAACTCAGGGGCCGGGGAGCTGTTTTTT.

The J gene is TRBJ1-1, the V gene TRBV19; no clear D gene. This CDR3 has 11 residues. Germline lookup yields CDR1 LNHDA and CDR2 SQIVND (reference sequence). The V end was cut by 5 bases, the J end by 5 bases, with 6 bases between. CDR3 DNA sequence: TGTGCCAGTAGTGTGGGAACTGAAGCTTTCTTT. It yields the protein CASSVGTEAFF.

The V gene is TRBV7-3, the J gene TRBJ1-2; 8 bases are shared with TRBD1. CDR1 SGHTA and CDR2 FQGTGA come from the germline V gene. This CDR3 is built from 13 residues. Germline trimming cut 5 bases from V and 7 bases from J; bases unmatched to any gene: 6. For the CDR3, the DNA is TGTGCCAGCAGCCCAGGGGGCGAAGGTGGCTACACCTTC. This encodes CASSPGGEGGYTF. The entire variable domain, with the rest obtained from reference TRBV7-3 and TRBJ1-2, is as follows: GAGVSQTPSNKVTEKGKYVELRCDPISGHTALYWYRQSLGQGPEFLIYFQGTGAADDSGLPNDRFFAVRPEGSVSTLKIQRTERGDSAVYLCASSPGGEGGYTFGSGTRLTVV.

The rearrangement links TRBV28 to TRBJ1-4; unclear D gene. The CDR3 extends over 14 amino acids. Germline-derived CDR1 and CDR2 are MDHEN and SYDVKM. Deletions cut 2 bases from V and 7 bases from J, with 11 bases between. CDR3: CASSLTRISEKLFF. CDR3 nucleotide sequence: TGTGCCAGCAGTTTAACCAGGATTAGTGAAAAACTGTTTTTT.

The rearrangement uses TRBV11-3 and TRBJ2-2; a possible D gene is TRBD1 (6 bases). The CDR3 extends over 15 amino acids. Germline V CDR1 and CDR2: SGHNT, YENEEA. Trimming shortened V by 5 bases and J by 1 base, and 11 bases separated the two germline ends. The chain's CDR3 is CASSPTDRNTGELFF. DNA for the CDR3: TGTGCCAGCAGCCCAACGGACAGGAACACCGGGGAGCTGTTTTTT.

The CDR3 nucleotides read TGTGCCAGCAGTTTCGGGGGACTAGGAAGGGGGAGGAACAATGAGCAGTTCTTC. It yields the protein CASSFGGLGRGRNNEQFF. This rearrangement joins TRBV28 to TRBJ2-1, with 8 bases that match TRBD2. Germline V gene data show CDR1 as MDHEN and CDR2 as SYDVKM. V was clipped by 3 bases and J by 5 bases; unmatched bases: 15. The CDR3 has 18 residues.